The T cell receptor beta chain under discussion was sequenced for a study of cytotoxic CD8 clonotypes in ibrutinib-treated CLL. About the study: Enrolment comprised some twelve relapsed/refractory and some 15 treatment-naive patients; 17 to 18 were IGHV unmutated. Study outcomes and limitations: Among the clonotypes, public ones were uncommon and contracted or held stable on treatment.

Depth targeted 1 in 200,000 to 1 in 1 million T cells, averaging 10x coverage per clonotype. Libraries were prepared by immunoSEQ multiplex PCR; TCRdb keeps only in-frame clonotypes and omits some of them. The sample includes roughly 180,000 clones, 70% to 85% of them seen just once. Trimming took off 5 bases at V and 4 bases at J, with 15 bases between the two ends. The CDR3 runs to 15 residues. CDR1 MDHEN and CDR2 SYDVKM come from the germline V gene. Notes on this clone: As yet, its antigen is unknown.

The TCR was taken from a human donor with chronic lymphocytic leukemia. The V and J genes are TRBV28 and TRBJ2-1; D call uncertain. The sequencing used PBMCs, collected after 24 months of ibrutinib treatment. The CDR3 DNA follows: TGTGCCAGCAGTATTCCGACTGGATCATACAATGAGCAGTTCTTC. As protein: CASSIPTGSYNEQFF.